Each of the 26 T cell receptor beta chains below was sequenced from the same sample in a study of T cell responses to AZD1222 COVID-19 vaccine (dated by TCRdb to the early 2020s). Read against the paper, the sample's time point label means: about 28 days (+/-7) after the second vaccine dose. Libraries were prepared through the immunoSEQ multiplex PCR assay. Imported from immuneACCESS, the table was reduced by TCRdb to in-frame sequences with V and J called. These copies leave out some clones; in studies compared against another copy, an unresolved V gene accounts for under half, and the cause of the remainder is not known. Here the sample has 100,000 or so clones; approximately 87% occur a single time. The top ten hold about 9.4% of the sample. Sequenced here: peripheral blood, sampled 28 days after the second AZD1222 dose. Source of these receptors: an adult who received the AZD1222 COVID-19 vaccine.

The rearrangement links TRBV12-3 or TRBV12-4 to TRBJ2-2; D ambiguous. The CDR3 totals 12 residues. Trimming pared 2 bases from V and 6 bases from J, leaving 4 bases between. Here the CDR3 DNA reads TGTGCCAGCAGTTTAAGGTCCGGGGAGCTGTTTTTT. Translation gives CASSLRSGELFF.

V and J are TRBV11-3 and TRBJ2-3; 7 nucleotides agree with TRBD1. From germline, CDR1 is SGHNT and CDR2 YENEEA. This CDR3 has 14 amino acids. Germline trimming cut 3 bases from V and 3 bases from J; bases unmatched to any gene: 3. CDR3 loop: CASSLTGFTDTQYF. The DNA for the CDR3 is TGTGCCAGCAGCTTGACAGGGTTTACAGATACGCAGTATTTT.

The chain carries TRBV27 and TRBJ2-7, with 13 bases fitting TRBD2. Germline V gives CDR1 MNHEY, CDR2 SMNVEV (reference sequence). This CDR3 spans 16 amino acids. The junction had 11 bases not matched to a gene; V was cut back by 5 bases and J by 7 bases. In DNA, the CDR3 is TGTGCCAGCAGTGGACTAGCGGGAGCCTCAACGGGGGAGCAGTACTTC. Its translation is CASSGLAGASTGEQYF.

This chain joins TRBV23-1 and TRBJ1-5; D is undetermined. TRBV23-1 is an ORF for which the function is uncertain. The germline V and J ends were trimmed by 3 bases and 0 bases, with 6 bases remaining between them. The CDR3 has 14 residues. The CDR3 loop is CASSQGYSNQPQHF. In nucleotides, the CDR3 is TGCGCCAGCAGTCAGGGCTATAGCAATCAGCCCCAGCATTTT.

Details on this clone: This sample also contains other DNA sequences that code for the same CDR3. The rearrangement uses TRBV18 and TRBJ1-1; D not resolved. The germline V and J ends were trimmed by 2 bases and 8 bases, with 6 bases remaining between them. The CDR3 has 11 residues. The germline V gene has CDR1 KGHSH and CDR2 LQKENI. The DNA of the CDR3 is TGTGCCAGCTCACCAGCGGCCGAAGCTTTCTTT. This translates into CASSPAAEAFF.

The chain joins TRBV6-1 to TRBJ2-1, with D perhaps TRBD2 (5 bases). Germline V gene lookup returns CDR1 MNHNS and CDR2 SASEGT. The CDR3 is 14 amino acids. Deletions cut 2 bases from V and 6 bases from J, with 11 bases between. The CDR3 sequence: CASSESSHRNEQFF. CDR3 sequence (DNA): TGTGCCAGCAGTGAATCTAGCCACCGCAATGAGCAGTTCTTC.

The chain uses TRBV5-1 and TRBJ2-7, with D possibly being TRBD1 (6 bases). This CDR3 has 15 residues. Per germline, CDR1 SGHRS and CDR2 YFSETQ. Trimming stripped 3 bases from V and 4 bases from J, with 17 bases between. Here the CDR3 reads CASSSDSPPRYEQYF. CDR3 sequence (DNA): TGCGCCAGCAGCTCGGACAGTCCCCCTCGGTACGAGCAGTACTTC. The full variable domain, with the rest looked up from reference TRBV5-1 and TRBJ2-7, is KAGVTQTPRYLIKTRGQQVTLSCSPISGHRSVSWYQQTPGQGLQFLFEYFSETQRNKGNFPGRFSGRQFSNSRSEMNVSTLELGDSALYLCASSSDSPPRYEQYFGPGTRLTVT.

This chain joins TRBV29-1 and TRBJ1-2; 11 nucleotides match TRBD1. The CDR3 extends over 15 amino acids. Trimming cost V 6 bases and J 6 bases; bases outside gene matches: 12. Per germline, CDR1 SQVTM and CDR2 ANQGSEA. CDR3: CSVNSPGQGDDGYTF. In DNA, the CDR3 is TGCAGCGTGAATTCCCCGGGACAGGGGGATGATGGCTACACCTTC.

V is TRBV10-3 and J is TRBJ1-5; no definite D call. CDR1 and CDR2 (germline): ENHRY, SYGVKD. With 0 bases removed from V and 2 bases from J, the gap between germline ends came to 5 bases. The CDR3 spans 14 residues. CDR3 in amino acids: CAISESRGNQPQHF. The CDR3 DNA sequence: TGTGCCATCAGTGAGTCGAGGGGCAATCAGCCCCAGCATTTT.

This chain connects TRBV9 to TRBJ2-1; D is uncertain. Deletions cut 4 bases from V and 6 bases from J, with 14 bases between. Germline V CDR1 and CDR2: SGDLS, YYNGEE. The CDR3 is 14 amino acids. The CDR3 DNA sequence: TGTGCCAGCAGCTCCCAGCCGCTACCCAATGAGCAGTTCTTC. Translating gives CASSSQPLPNEQFF. Drawing the rest from reference TRBV9 and TRBJ2-1, the complete variable domain is DSGVTQTPKHLITATGQRVTLRCSPRSGDLSVYWYQQSLDQGLQFLIQYYNGEERAKGNILERFSAQQFPDLHSELNLSSLELGDSALYFCASSSQPLPNEQFFGPGTRLTVL.

V is TRBV30 and J is TRBJ2-1; D may match TRBD1 or TRBD2 (5 bases each). The CDR3 extends over 16 amino acids. The V end was cut by 2 bases, the J end by 10 bases, with 24 bases between. Germline V CDR1 and CDR2: GTSNPN, SVGIG (reference sequence). DNA of the CDR3: TGTGCCTGGAGTAGAGGGACCCTCGCCCGCCGACTCGAGCAGTTCTTC. This translates into CAWSRGTLARRLEQFF. The full variable domain, rest sourced from reference TRBV30 and TRBJ2-1, is SQTIHQWPATLVQPVGSPLSLECTVEGTSNPNLYWYRQAAGRGLQLLFYSVGIGQISSEVPQNLSASRPQDRQFILSSKKLLLSDSGFYLCAWSRGTLARRLEQFFGPGTRLTVL.

This rearrangement joins TRBV5-1 to TRBJ2-1; D call uncertain. Germline CDR1 SGHRS, CDR2 YFSETQ. The CDR3 consists of 13 residues. V was cut by 1 base and J by 9 bases, with 11 bases left in between. The CDR3 coding sequence is TGCGCCAGCAGCTTGAGTGGGCTGATTGAGCAGTTCTTC. Translation gives CASSLSGLIEQFF.

CDR3 sequence: CASSSGTGVNQPQHF. CDR3 DNA: TGTGCCAGCAGTTCCGGGACAGGGGTCAATCAGCCCCAGCATTTT. The chain employs TRBV6-2 or TRBV6-3 and TRBJ1-5; TRBD1 agrees at 10 bases. This CDR3 has 15 amino acids. Germline CDR1 MNHEY, CDR2 SVGEGT. Germline trimming cut 4 bases from V and 3 bases from J; bases unmatched to any gene: 3.

The chain recombines TRBV28 with TRBJ1-1, with D perhaps TRBD1 (6 bases). The V and J ends lost 1 base and 4 bases respectively, with 7 bases between them. This CDR3 region has 13 residues. From germline, CDR1 is MDHEN and CDR2 SYDVKM. CDR3 region: CASSLSGATEAFF. The DNA for the CDR3 is TGTGCCAGCAGTTTATCAGGGGCCACTGAAGCTTTCTTT.

The chain employs TRBV30 and TRBJ1-1; the D is unclear. V lost 0 bases, J lost 2 bases, and 7 bases lay in between. There are 13 residues in the CDR3. The V gene's germline CDR1 is GTSNPN and CDR2 SVGIG (reference sequence). Here the CDR3 DNA reads TGTGCCTGGAGTGTTGAGGCAAACACTGAAGCTTTCTTT. The encoded protein is CAWSVEANTEAFF.

The chain has TRBV9 and TRBJ2-3, with D unresolved. The CDR3 runs 14 residues. Germline V gives CDR1 SGDLS, CDR2 YYNGEE. The V and J ends lost 5 bases and 5 bases respectively, with 15 bases between them. In DNA, the CDR3 is TGTGCCAGCAGTTTCGACCCTCCAGGAGATACGCAGTATTTT. It yields the protein CASSFDPPGDTQYF. Using reference TRBV9 and TRBJ2-3 for the parts outside the CDR3, the full variable domain is DSGVTQTPKHLITATGQRVTLRCSPRSGDLSVYWYQQSLDQGLQFLIQYYNGEERAKGNILERFSAQQFPDLHSELNLSSLELGDSALYFCASSFDPPGDTQYFGPGTRLTVL.

The J gene is TRBJ2-5, the V gene TRBV2; D not certain. This CDR3 comprises 12 residues. Germline CDR1 is SNHLY and CDR2 is FYNNEI. V lost 4 bases and J lost 2, with 5 bases in between. CDR3 sequence (DNA): TGTGCCAGCAGTGCGGAGCAAGAGACCCAGTACTTC. It encodes CASSAEQETQYF. Together with reference TRBV2 and TRBJ2-5, the CDR3 gives the full variable domain: EPEVTQTPSHQVTQMGQEVILRCVPISNHLYFYWYRQILGQKVEFLVSFYNNEISEKSEIFDDQFSVERPDGSNFTLKIRSTKLEDSAMYFCASSAEQETQYFGPGTRLLVL.

In DNA, the CDR3 is TGCAGTGCTAGTTCGTACTATGGCTACACCTTC. Translation: CSASSYYGYTF. The chain has TRBV20-1 and TRBJ1-2; D uncertain. The ends were cut back, 3 bases at V and 3 bases at J, with 5 bases in the middle. This CDR3 contains 11 residues. The germline V gene encodes CDR1 DFQATT and CDR2 SNEGSKA (reference sequence).

The J gene is TRBJ2-1, the V gene TRBV5-1; D is unresolved. V was trimmed by 0 bases and J by 4 bases, leaving 14 bases between them. This CDR3 spans 16 amino acids. Germline assignment: CDR1 SGHRS and CDR2 YFSETQ. The CDR3 spells CASSLGSSGLYNEQFF. In DNA, the CDR3 is TGCGCCAGCAGCTTGGGGTCCTCCGGCCTTTACAATGAGCAGTTCTTC. Drawing the rest from reference TRBV5-1 and TRBJ2-1, the complete variable domain is KAGVTQTPRYLIKTRGQQVTLSCSPISGHRSVSWYQQTPGQGLQFLFEYFSETQRNKGNFPGRFSGRQFSNSRSEMNVSTLELGDSALYLCASSLGSSGLYNEQFFGPGTRLTVL.

This chain links TRBV5-1 with TRBJ2-7, with 10 bases lining up with TRBD2. There are 13 residues in the CDR3. Trimming removed 5 bases from V and 7 bases from J; junction bases left unmatched: 6. CDR1 is SGHRS, CDR2 YFSETQ, per germline. CDR3: CASRPSSGREQYF. CDR3 sequence (DNA): TGCGCCAGCAGGCCCTCTAGCGGGAGAGAGCAGTACTTC. Combining the CDR3 with reference TRBV5-1 and TRBJ2-7 gives the whole variable domain KAGVTQTPRYLIKTRGQQVTLSCSPISGHRSVSWYQQTPGQGLQFLFEYFSETQRNKGNFPGRFSGRQFSNSRSEMNVSTLELGDSALYLCASRPSSGREQYFGPGTRLTVT.

This sequence joins TRBV11-2 and TRBJ2-3; D not certain. The CDR3 extends over 13 amino acids. V was clipped by 2 bases and J by 6 bases, with 9 bases between them. Germline lookup yields CDR1 SGHAT and CDR2 FQNNGV. CDR3 residues: CASSLRVGDTQYF. CDR3 DNA: TGTGCCAGCAGCTTACGGGTGGGGGATACGCAGTATTTT.

This sequence joins TRBV12-5 and TRBJ2-3; 9 bases agree with TRBD1. V was pared by 2 bases and J by 2 bases, with 8 bases of the junction left unmatched. The germline gives CDR1 LGHNT, CDR2 FRNRAP. This CDR3 has 17 residues. DNA of the CDR3: TGTGCTAGTGGTTTGCCACCCGACAGGGGGGTCACAGATACGCAGTATTTT. It specifies CASGLPPDRGVTDTQYF.

This chain joins TRBV30 and TRBJ1-1; D gene unclear. The CDR3 length is 12 residues. V was cut by 5 bases and J by 2 bases, with 9 bases left in between. Germline values: CDR1 GTSNPN, CDR2 SVGIG (reference sequence). The CDR3 region is CAWEDGNTEAFF. The CDR3 coding sequence is TGTGCCTGGGAGGACGGTAACACTGAAGCTTTCTTT.

This chain uses TRBV23-1 with TRBJ2-5; a weak D match, TRBD1 (6 bases). TRBV23-1 is known as an ORF, though its function is uncertain. V gave up 2 bases and J gave up 5 bases, with 9 bases separating them. The CDR3 is 13 residues long. The CDR3 spells CASSQQGLETQYF. Written as DNA, the CDR3 is TGCGCCAGCAGTCAACAGGGGCTGGAGACCCAGTACTTC.

The gene calls are TRBV7-2 and TRBJ2-2; D gene uncertain. CDR1 is SGHTA, CDR2 FQGNSA, per germline. The CDR3 contains 15 residues. V lost 1 base and J lost 0, with 6 bases in between. CDR3 region: CASSLVWSNTGELFF. CDR3 DNA: TGTGCCAGCAGCTTAGTTTGGTCGAACACCGGGGAGCTGTTTTTT.

The V and J genes are TRBV7-2 and TRBJ2-7; no firm D call. The CDR3 covers 14 residues. Germline CDR1 SGHTA, CDR2 FQGNSA. Trimming cost V 0 bases and J 7 bases, with 13 bases left between them. The CDR3 protein is CASSLASTLGEQYF. The CDR3 DNA is TGTGCCAGCAGCTTAGCGTCCACTCTCGGGGAGCAGTACTTC.